The clone carrying this T cell receptor (beta chain) was detected many times. Documented time point: persistent/refractory GD, antithyroid drugs over 5 years with positive TRAb. PBMCs were the source of the RNA used for TCR sequencing. Patients with Graves' disease were diagnosed by American Thyroid Association guidelines. This sample was included in a study of regulatory T cells in long-lasting Graves disease. Through Arm-PCR of CDR3 regions and iRepertoire HTBI primers, TCR beta libraries were built. TCRdb re-called the multiplex PCR reads through MiXCR, storing one row per CDR3 protein. Of some 370,000 distinct CDR3 sequences in the sample, 23% are singletons; the top ten hold about 29%. This CDR3 has 11 residues. In germline, CDR1 is MDHEN, CDR2 SYDVKM. Trimming removed 8 bases from V and 5 bases from J, with 9 bases in between.

Sequenced here: peripheral blood mononuclear cells (PBMCs), sampled when the disease was refractory, from a patient treated with antithyroid drugs. The sequence derives from a woman between 35 and 50 years old with Graves disease. The rearrangement joins TRBV28 to TRBJ1-2; D not certain. The CDR3 DNA sequence: TGTGCCAGCGGCTTGGGATATGGCTACACCTTC. Its protein product is CASGLGYGYTF.